The text below deals with one T cell receptor beta chain. Which antigen it targets is not known. Deletion took 4 bases off V and 5 bases off J, with a span of 13 bases between the germline ends. Per the germline V gene (reference sequence), GTSNPN is the CDR1 and SVGIG is the CDR2. The CDR3, cysteine through phenylalanine, is 13 amino acids long. Solely the CDR3 DNA is kept, with 39 bases framed from the first base. The sample originates from a study of cytomegalovirus exposure and HLA in healthy donors (TCRdb year 2017). With regard to the full study: In an earlier analysis of fewer than 750 of the donors, about 270 Gb of sequence data and roughly 100 million unique TCR beta sequences from about 179 million T cells were reported. Approximately 310 gigabases of sequencing data and around 80 million unique TCR sequences made up an early release that covered several hundred HLA-typed donors. HLA typing included class I and class II loci at four-digit resolution. Donor age, sex, ethnicity and CMV serostatus were compiled together with the repertoire data. Of the roughly 420 genotyped donors, approximately 81% were placed in the genetic ancestry cluster associated with self-reported Caucasian donors. To predict cytomegalovirus infection status, the study brought together high-throughput TCR immunosequencing, statistical association of individual TCRs with disease status, and machine learning. To study patterns of TCR occurrence, a later analysis re-analyzed previously published TCR beta repertoires from 700 or so donors and added high-resolution HLA genotyping. In a later genetic analysis, genome-wide SNP genotypes for about three fifths of the roughly 670 donors were used, and that subset was treated as a discovery cohort. Every repertoire in the discovery cohort had been generated on one and the same sequencing platform. The study aimed to test whether signatures of past pathogen exposure could be identified by cataloging public T cell receptors. The later analysis used no new phenotypic data to find candidate immune exposures, relying instead on TCR beta sequences and their occurrence across donors. The study profiled the T cell repertoires of some 610 subjects by immunosequencing and related them to cytomegalovirus serostatus. Besides the first cohort of 666 subjects, a separate validation cohort made up of 120 different subjects was used. To decide whether each TCR beta V gene segment behaved as functional or pseudogenic, an earlier analysis of approximately 620 of the donors relied on high-throughput TCR beta sequencing. Because of strong linkage in the cohort, roughly five DR-DQ haplotypes were treated as single units for association and clustering. The number of donors typed differed by locus, with roughly 620-640 for A, B, C, DRB1 and DQB1, around 500 for DQA1, approximately 580 for DPA1, and about 450 for DPB1. Across about 380 genotyped donors of the cohort, an average of about 240,000 unique TCR beta nucleotide sequences per donor were sequenced, and 15% to 20% of those sequences were non-productive.

The cohort consisted of 670 or so healthy bone marrow donors. At the time of sampling, every cohort member was nominally healthy, though immune exposures that went unrecorded were likely present. The donor tested CMV seropositive and was one of the 289 seropositive cohort members. Each donor provided a peripheral blood sample, and peripheral blood mononuclear cells were used for TCR beta sequencing. The Qiagen DNeasy Blood Extraction Kit was used to extract genomic DNA from the blood cell samples. Here is what the overall study found, with its caveats: In vitro tests confirmed that a few of the cytomegalovirus-associated TCR beta chains recognize cytomegalovirus antigens. A later analysis found that most CMV-associated TCR beta chains appeared HLA-restricted, with HLA associations seemingly driven largely by CMV exposure. Because some donors lacked HLA typing at each locus, the association tests relied only on the typed subset. A cluster of highly shared sequence variants was judged likely to be a technical artifact of the sequencing pipeline. In a later analysis, TCR association rates were found to vary across HLA loci, with the most associated TCRs seen for DRB1 alleles and the fewest for HLA-C alleles. Cytomegalovirus status was reported to be diagnosed by the classifier with high specificity and sensitivity in both the original and validation cohorts. Correlated functional status among segregating V segments might reflect linkage disequilibrium, but an unknown experimental factor could not be ruled out. A later genetic analysis reported fewer N-insertions in productive TCRs among donors in an Asian-associated ancestry cluster than the roughly 700-donor mean. A further reported finding was that TCR beta sequences accurately predicted the HLA-A and HLA-B alleles for most subjects in the first cohort. Compared with equally common non-associated chains, HLA-associated TCR beta chains in a later analysis were more clonally expanded and had lower generation probabilities. The cohort was sequenced for TCR beta chains only, and without alpha or paired-chain data the features that could be detected were limited. Specific HLA alleles were associated with 15,000 to 20,000 TCR beta sequences at a false discovery rate of 0.05 in a later analysis. Broadly in line with IMGT annotations, most TCR beta V segments showed up in productive rearrangements about 87% or about 30% of the time in an earlier analysis of approximately 600 of the donors. A later genetic analysis associated a missense DCLRE1C variant with V-gene and J-gene trimming of TCR beta chains, and an independent cohort replicated the association. The study listed 170 or so TCR beta chains as associated with cytomegalovirus. Immune exposure information for the cohort was limited to CMV serostatus. Roughly uniform sequencing depth across donors was assumed in presence/absence analyses, although this assumption may not hold. Because counts were too low, some 17 rarely observed V segments, including chromosome 9 orphons, were left out of the earlier analysis of 500 to 750 of the donors. While some public TCRs were present in many individuals, most TCR sequences turned up only very rarely across donors. According to the authors, the approach could potentially be generalized to other disease states and immunological phenotypes. Some IMGT-functional V segments, including TRBV6-2 and TRBV6-3, could not be told apart with the 87-base-pair reads, so those segments were excluded. A later analysis reported that several top co-occurrence clusters appeared linked to parvovirus B19, influenza, CMV and Epstein-Barr virus. Strong co-occurrence of HLA alleles, especially DR and DQ, made assigning TCR associations to individual alleles difficult.

Preparation of the library involved the immunoSEQ multiplex PCR assay. The multiplex PCR relied on a mix of 60 forward primers for TCR Vbeta segments and 13 reverse primers for TCR Jbeta segments. The CDR3 region of rearranged TCR beta genes was amplified from genomic DNA with a multiplex PCR assay. The amplified TCR beta libraries were sequenced on the Illumina HiSeq System as 87-base-pair reads. The authors' pipeline ran thus. Across the roughly 700 repertoires, a later analysis counted around 80 million unique TCR beta chains, about 10 million of which were shared by at least two donors. Raw reads were error-corrected and collapsed into unique sequences by a nearest-neighbor algorithm in which closely related sequences were merged to remove PCR and sequencing errors. V, D and J gene segments were assigned by aligning CDR3 sequences to IMGT reference sequences. For a sequence to be retained, a match of at least six nucleotides was required to both a V gene segment and a J gene segment. A rearrangement counted as productive if the CDR3 had no stop codons and remained in frame with V and J, and every other rearrangement counted as non-productive. CDR3 was defined by IMGT convention, running from the second conserved V-encoded cysteine to the conserved J-encoded phenylalanine. The earlier analysis of about 500 of the donors excluded sequences that lacked an unambiguous match to a single V gene segment. An earlier analysis of a few hundred of the donors classified V segments as functional when productive rearrangements were above 56.7% and as segregating when the standard deviation between donors was above 5%. To diagnose cytomegalovirus status from the catalog of TCR beta chain sequences, a statistical classification framework was built. In a later analysis, V and J genes were assigned by comparing TCR nucleotide sequences against IMGT/GENE-DB human TR gene sequences. A later analysis assigned CDR3 sequences and most-parsimonious VDJ recombination scenarios with the TCRdist pipeline. A later analysis defined each TCR beta chain by its CDR3 amino acid sequence plus V-gene family, and excluded reads lacking a unique V-gene family. A later analysis removed 550 to 650 highly shared, low-generation-probability nucleotide sequences to deal with suspected cross-contamination and a sequencing artifact. A later analysis calculated a clonal expansion index for each public chain from normalized within-repertoire ranks of inferred template counts. Generation probabilities in a later analysis came from a VDJ recombination model fitted to out-of-frame rearrangements, and those results were checked against IGoR. In a later analysis, TCR-TCR, TCR-HLA and TCR-CMV co-occurrence was scored with hypergeometric tests, and a repertoire-size bias correction was applied to TCR pairs. To estimate false discovery rates, a later analysis permuted the HLA or CMV assignments 20 times. In a later analysis, co-occurring TCRs were grouped using DBSCAN, and TCRdist sequence similarity was added for clustering within HLA-allele-positive subsets. For co-occurrence clustering, repertoires with fewer than 30,000 or more than 120,000 public chains were excluded, along with roughly five repertoires with anomalous nucleotide sharing. The table comes from immuneACCESS by way of TCRdb, which keeps in-frame sequences with V and J called. Part of the clones is missing from these tables; in studies checked, under half for an unresolved V gene and the rest for unknown reasons. V, J and clone size are those of that table, while D and trimming were read from the DNA. The sample table gives approximately 58,000 clones. The ten largest make up 9.5% to 12% of the sample.

The sequence was obtained from a woman aged 45-59 years in good health and CMV-seropositive. Sequencing was performed on PBMCs. The sequence is built from TRBV30 and TRBJ2-3; TRBD2 is perhaps the D gene, given 5 matching bases. The nucleotide sequence reads TGTGCCTGGAAACGGAAAGCGGTAGATACGCAGTATTTT. Its product reads: CAWKRKAVDTQYF.